One and the same sample provided the 9 T cell receptor beta chains below, sequenced in a study of shared clonotypes between healthy human individuals. Repertoires were generated with immunoSEQ multiplex PCR, while TCRdb's copy carries only in-frame clones and drops some. The sample yields 800,000 to 1,200,000 clones, around 82% seen once. Sequencing used memory CD4+ T cells from PBMCs. Regarding subset: CD45RA-negative fraction. The origin of the receptors is a man aged 18 to 30 in good health. Some clones in this sample may be carry-over from other donors' samples.

This clone came up a few times. The chain uses TRBV7-2 and TRBJ1-2; a weak D match, TRBD1 (5 bases). Germline CDR1 SGHTA, CDR2 FQGNSA. Trimming cost V 5 bases and J 7 bases, with 17 bases left between them. The CDR3 is 14 residues long. CDR3 DNA sequence: TGTGCCAGCAGCCTAGGGGTTTCTCCGAGTGGCTACACCTTC. Translated: CASSLGVSPSGYTF.

V is TRBV19 and J is TRBJ2-1, with no clear D. The germline gives CDR1 LNHDA, CDR2 SQIVND (reference sequence). This CDR3 contains 14 residues. V was trimmed by 4 bases and J by 0 bases, leaving 7 bases between them. The CDR3 DNA reads as TGTGCCAGTAGTACTCTAAGCTCCTACAATGAGCAGTTCTTC. Amino acid sequence: CASSTLSSYNEQFF.

V usage is TRBV5-1 and J usage is TRBJ1-5; 7 nucleotides agree with TRBD1. The CDR3 contains 15 residues. The V and J ends lost 3 bases and 0 bases, in that order; junction bases with no gene match: 3. Germline V lookup: CDR1 SGHRS, CDR2 YFSETQ. In DNA, the CDR3 is TGCGCCAGCAGCTGGGGGACAGATAGCAATCAGCCCCAGCATTTT. Translated: CASSWGTDSNQPQHF.

The chain is built from TRBV7-8 and TRBJ2-3; D may be TRBD1 (5 bases). This CDR3 region has 16 residues. CDR1 is SGHVS and CDR2 is FQNEAQ in the germline V gene. Trimming left V 3 bases short and J 0 bases short, with 13 bases between. CDR3 in amino acids: CASSLGQTQSTDTQYF. The DNA for the CDR3 is TGTGCCAGCAGCTTGGGGCAGACTCAAAGCACAGATACGCAGTATTTT.

This clone was seen a handful of times. This chain links TRBV5-4 with TRBJ1-1; TRBD1 is a possible D gene (5 bases). The CDR3 has 16 amino acids. Germline V gene data show CDR1 as SGHNT and CDR2 as YYREEE (reference sequence). V was cut by 2 bases and J by 3 bases, with 17 bases left in between. The CDR3 sequence is CASSLQRGVSDTEAFF. CDR3 DNA: TGTGCCAGCAGCTTACAAAGAGGGGTTTCGGACACTGAAGCTTTCTTT.

V usage is TRBV15 and J usage is TRBJ2-3; 7 bases are a match to TRBD1. Germline V gives CDR1 LNHNV, CDR2 YYDKDF (reference sequence). The CDR3 is 12 residues long. Losses at the gene ends were 5 bases for V and 9 bases for J; bases not matched to a gene: 5. The DNA for the CDR3 is TGTGCCACCAGCCAACAGGGGAGAACGCAGTATTTT. Protein: CATSQQGRTQYF.

The chain carries TRBV6-6 and TRBJ1-2, with D perhaps TRBD1 (6 bases). Germline CDR1 MNHNY, CDR2 SVGAGI (reference sequence). CDR3 size: 14 residues. Trimming pared 2 bases from V and 3 bases from J, leaving 10 bases between. CDR3 DNA: TGTGCCAGCAGTTACACAGGGTTCGACTATGGCTACACCTTC. Amino acid sequence: CASSYTGFDYGYTF.

This clone was found a few times. This chain links TRBV18 with TRBJ1-5; 7 bases align to TRBD1. Trimming at V came to 2 bases and at J to 5 bases, leaving 6 bases not matched to a gene. This CDR3 region has 15 residues. Germline CDR1 and CDR2: KGHSH and LQKENI. CDR3 residues: CASSPRTGFDQPQHF. CDR3 nucleotides: TGTGCCAGCTCACCAAGGACAGGTTTTGATCAGCCCCAGCATTTT.

This chain connects TRBV7-3 to TRBJ1-1, with D hard to call. There are 15 residues in the CDR3. The V and J ends lost 4 bases and 0 bases respectively, with 12 bases between them. From germline, CDR1 is SGHTA and CDR2 FQGTGA. CDR3 sequence (DNA): TGTGCCAGCAGCTCCCGACGGTCGATGAACACTGAAGCTTTCTTT. It is translated as CASSSRRSMNTEAFF.